One and the same sample provided the 17 T cell receptor beta chains below, sequenced in a study of control samples from healthy donors and cancer patients. This table comes from immunoSEQ multiplex PCR, and its TCRdb copy is limited to in-frame clones, with some not included. The table shows 180,000 or so clones, with 90% to 95% occurring only once. Sequenced material: blood. These receptors originate from a woman in her twenties or thirties in good health.

The rearrangement uses TRBV25-1 and TRBJ2-1; 12 bases are a match to TRBD2. This CDR3 is 13 amino acids long. Losses at the gene ends were 5 bases for V and 7 bases for J; bases not matched to a gene: 0. CDR1 is MGHDK and CDR2 is SYGVNS in the germline V gene. This chain's CDR3 is CASSLAGGNEQFF. The CDR3 region has the DNA TGTGCCAGCAGTCTAGCGGGGGGGAATGAGCAGTTCTTC.

This clone was detected only a few times. The chain has TRBV5-6 and TRBJ2-1; D is unresolved. The V and J ends lost 4 bases and 6 bases respectively, with 8 bases between them. This CDR3 comprises 12 residues. Germline CDR1 reads SGHDT; CDR2 reads YYEEEE. The CDR3 sequence is CASSPRSNEQFF. CDR3 DNA sequence: TGTGCCAGCAGCCCCCGGTCCAATGAGCAGTTCTTC.

The chain recombines TRBV19 with TRBJ1-6; D might be TRBD1 (5 bases). The CDR3 has 15 residues. V dropped 0 bases and J dropped 7 bases, with 10 bases sitting between them. The germline V gene has CDR1 LNHDA and CDR2 SQIVND (reference sequence). This CDR3 is CASSIDNRGNSPLHF. DNA for the CDR3: TGTGCCAGTAGTATAGATAACCGGGGGAATTCACCCCTCCACTTT. The full variable domain, in which reference TRBV19 and TRBJ1-6 provide the parts outside the CDR3, is DGGITQSPKYLFRKEGQNVTLSCEQNLNHDAMYWYRQDPGQGLRLIYYSQIVNDFQKGDIAEGYSVSREKKESFPLTVTSAQKNPTAFYLCASSIDNRGNSPLHFGNGTRLTVT.

The chain combines TRBV7-9 with TRBJ2-7; TRBD2 aligns across 12 bases. The germline gives CDR1 SEHNR, CDR2 FQNEAQ (reference sequence). This CDR3 has 14 residues. V trimming: 5 bases; J trimming: 5 bases; junction bases outside the gene matches: 4. In DNA, the CDR3 is TGTGCCAGCAGCCCGACTAGCGGGAGAAACGAGCAGTACTTC. It yields the protein CASSPTSGRNEQYF.

The chain has TRBV28 and TRBJ1-3, with TRBD1 identical over 7 bases. CDR3 length: 14 amino acids. CDR1 is MDHEN, CDR2 SYDVKM, per germline. The V segment lost 7 bases and the J segment 4 bases; nucleotides outside the gene matches: 7. In DNA, the CDR3 is TGTGCCAGCACCTCGGGGACAGCCGGAAACACCATATATTTT. Protein: CASTSGTAGNTIYF.

This clone was seen a few times. The rearrangement uses TRBV7-9 and TRBJ1-4, with TRBD1 matching over 12 bases. Germline V gene sequence: CDR1 SEHNR, CDR2 FQNEAQ (reference sequence). V shed 3 bases and J 14 bases; nucleotides not matched to a gene: 1. This CDR3 region has 12 residues. CDR3 residues: CASSLGTGGLFF. Here the CDR3 DNA reads TGTGCCAGCAGCTTGGGGACAGGGGGCCTGTTTTTT.

V gene TRBV30 combines with J gene TRBJ1-1; 7 bases align to TRBD1. Germline V CDR1 and CDR2: GTSNPN, SVGIG (reference sequence). Unmatched junction bases numbered 5, after V lost 7 bases and J lost 0 bases. CDR3 length: 13 amino acids. The CDR3 coding sequence is TGTGCCTATGGGACAGCTATGAACACTGAAGCTTTCTTT. Its protein is CAYGTAMNTEAFF. Filled out from reference TRBV30 and TRBJ1-1, the complete variable domain reads SQTIHQWPATLVQPVGSPLSLECTVEGTSNPNLYWYRQAAGRGLQLLFYSVGIGQISSEVPQNLSASRPQDRQFILSSKKLLLSDSGFYLCAYGTAMNTEAFFGQGTRLTVV.

The gene calls are TRBV19 and TRBJ1-4, with D possibly being TRBD1 (6 bases). Trimming pared 6 bases from V and 0 bases from J, leaving 8 bases between. Per germline, CDR1 LNHDA and CDR2 SQIVND (reference sequence). This CDR3 region has 14 residues. This CDR3 reads CASRRGATNEKLFF. The CDR3 DNA follows: TGTGCCAGTAGGAGGGGGGCAACTAATGAAAAACTGTTTTTT.

The chain couples TRBV6-1 to TRBJ1-4; 7 nucleotides match TRBD1. The germline V gene has CDR1 MNHNS and CDR2 SASEGT. With 0 bases clipped from V and 5 bases from J, the junction kept 0 bases outside the gene matches. CDR3 length: 14 amino acids. Here the CDR3 reads CASSEAGQNEKLFF. In DNA, the CDR3 is TGTGCCAGCAGTGAAGCGGGACAGAATGAAAAACTGTTTTTT.

The chain carries TRBV9 and TRBJ2-3; no reliable D call. Trimming took off 0 bases at V and 0 bases at J, with 5 bases between the two ends. The CDR3 length is 14 residues. From germline, CDR1 is SGDLS and CDR2 YYNGEE. The CDR3 region is CASSVASSTDTQYF. CDR3 in DNA: TGTGCCAGCAGCGTAGCCAGCAGCACAGATACGCAGTATTTT.

This sequence joins TRBV7-9 and TRBJ2-5; 11 bases are shared with TRBD2. The ends lost 7 bases at V and 0 bases at J; junction bases unmatched: 7. The CDR3 runs to 16 residues. Germline CDR1 SEHNR, CDR2 FQNEAQ (reference sequence). The CDR3, as DNA: TGTGCCAGCACCCCGGGACTAGCGGTGTACCAAGAGACCCAGTACTTC. It is translated as CASTPGLAVYQETQYF.

V is TRBV7-6 and J is TRBJ2-4; D possibly uses TRBD1 or TRBD2 (5 bases each). Per germline, CDR1 SGHVS and CDR2 FNYEAQ. The CDR3 has 17 amino acids. V was clipped by 5 bases and J by 0 bases, with 17 bases between them. The CDR3 nucleotides are TGTGCCAGCAGCCCGGGGACCGGATCTATAGCCAAAAACATTCAGTACTTC. This codes for CASSPGTGSIAKNIQYF.

This chain uses TRBV5-1 with TRBJ2-5; TRBD2 aligns across 11 bases. Germline V gene sequence: CDR1 SGHRS, CDR2 YFSETQ. V gave up 4 bases and J gave up 2 bases; unmatched junction bases: 1. This CDR3 region has 14 residues. CDR3 loop: CASSLAGGQETQYF. The CDR3 bases are TGCGCCAGCAGCCTAGCGGGAGGACAAGAGACCCAGTACTTC.

The V and J genes are TRBV6-1 and TRBJ2-3; D is perhaps TRBD2 (7 bases). The CDR3 extends over 15 amino acids. The germline CDR1 and CDR2 sequences are MNHNS and SASEGT. The ends were cut back, 2 bases at V and 6 bases at J, with 15 bases in the middle. In DNA, the CDR3 is TGTGCCAGCAGTGAATGGGGGGGCGGCATGGATACGCAGTATTTT. It is translated as CASSEWGGGMDTQYF.

This clone has only one observation. This sequence joins TRBV5-1 and TRBJ1-5; D call uncertain. Per germline, CDR1 SGHRS and CDR2 YFSETQ. The CDR3 is 11 residues long. Trimming removed 0 bases at V and 5 bases at J, with 0 bases between. The CDR3 protein is CASSLDQPQHF. In nucleotides, the CDR3 is TGCGCCAGCAGCTTGGATCAGCCCCAGCATTTT.

CDR3 residues: CASSPQVGANVLTF. The CDR3 DNA reads TGTGCCAGCTCACCACAGGTTGGGGCCAACGTCCTGACTTTC. The rearrangement links TRBV18 to TRBJ2-6; D remains unclear. This CDR3 spans 14 amino acids. CDR1 KGHSH and CDR2 LQKENI come from the germline V gene. Trimming took 1 base from V and 3 from J, leaving 4 bases between them.

The chain carries TRBV9 and TRBJ1-4; D unclear. The V end lost 4 bases, the J end lost 0 bases, and 10 bases lay between the germline ends. CDR3 length: 15 amino acids. Germline values: CDR1 SGDLS, CDR2 YYNGEE. The CDR3 DNA reads as TGTGCCAGCAGCACCCGAGGTGCAACTAATGAAAAACTGTTTTTT. It translates to CASSTRGATNEKLFF.